The text below deals with one TCR beta chain. Antigen specificity is unknown. This entry belongs to a study of OX40 agonist ivuxolimab in advanced cancers. Germline values: CDR1 LGHNT, CDR2 FRNRAP. Trimming left V 6 bases short and J 3 bases short, with 15 bases between. The CDR3 totals 14 residues. Profiled with immunoSEQ multiplex PCR; TCRdb holds only in-frame clones, not every one. The repertoire holds fewer than 95,000 clones, with about 93% as singletons. Individuals having autoimmune disease history or systemic immunosuppression were not enrolled. Study-wide findings and caveats: Clonal expansion was seen in CD4+ and CD8+ blood T cells by week 6 at 0.1 to 3.0 mg/kg.

The sequence was collected from an adult with an advanced solid tumor such as melanoma, head and neck, liver or kidney cancer. The rearrangement joins TRBV12-5 to TRBJ2-7; D is ambiguous. Sequencing was performed on CD4+ or CD8+ T cells sorted from blood, taken in a trial of the OX40 agonist ivuxolimab. The CDR3 protein is CASGTYGSRYEQYF. Written as DNA, the CDR3 is TGTGCTAGTGGGACATATGGATCCCGCTACGAGCAGTACTTC.